The source of this T cell receptor (beta chain) is a study of response to subunit inactivated influenza vaccine. In regard to this clonotype: The antigen remains undetermined.

The CDR3 is 15 amino acids. Germline CDR1 reads ENHRY; CDR2 reads SYGVKD. Trimming removed 3 bases at V and 2 bases at J, with 11 bases between. TCRdb ran MiXCR on the RT-PCR reads and lists one entry per CDR3 protein. Among about 480,000 distinct CDR3 sequences, roughly 27% were seen once, and the ten largest hold less than 2.5%. The study, taken as a whole, reports: The authors offered the suggestion that each seasonal influenza vaccination recruits few new T cells.

V usage is TRBV10-3 and J usage is TRBJ1-3; TRBD1 might be the D (5 bases). Sequenced material: CD4+ T cells sorted from PBMCs, taken roughly 5 days after vaccination. The clonotype comes from a man aged 45 to 65 who received an inactivated influenza vaccine. The CDR3 DNA sequence: TGTGCCATCAGTGAATTTGGAGGGGCTGGAAACACCATATATTTT. Protein sequence: CAISEFGGAGNTIYF.